This T cell receptor (beta chain) originates from a study of shared clonotypes between healthy human individuals. Between the trimmed V and J ends, which lost 8 bases and 0 bases, there was a span of 17 bases. CDR1 and CDR2 (germline): SGHRS, YFSETQ. There are 15 residues in the CDR3. Produced via immunoSEQ multiplex PCR; TCRdb's table is partial and in-frame only. The sample comprises about 680,000 clones, around 90% of which are singletons, and 24% rests with the top ten. CD45RO-negative, CCR7-positively selected cells formed the naive CD8 fraction, excluding terminally differentiated effector memory CD45RA+ cells.

This chain uses TRBV5-1 with TRBJ2-5, with no clear D. The sequenced sample consisted of naive CD8+ T cells sorted from blood. The sequence was collected from a man aged 25-40 years in good health. The CDR3 DNA follows: TGCGCCAGGAGCGATTTAGCCCGGTACCAAGAGACCCAGTACTTC. Translating gives CARSDLARYQETQYF.